This passage covers 26 T cell receptor beta chains from one sample sequenced in a study of preoperative IRX-2 immunotherapy in early breast cancer. TCRdb's table, derived via immunoSEQ multiplex PCR, lists solely in-frame clones and lacks some. The repertoire has more than 10,000 clones, roughly 88% of them found once; the top ten carry roughly 30%. Treatment reported: preoperative locoregional IRX-2 cytokine immunotherapy. Collection of the sample occurred from a patient treated with IRX-2 immunotherapy. These receptor sequences come from a human donor with breast cancer.

The V gene is TRBV5-1, the J gene TRBJ2-3, with 12 bases lining up with TRBD2. The germline V gene encodes CDR1 SGHRS and CDR2 YFSETQ. This CDR3 spans 19 amino acids. With V trimmed by 6 bases and J by 0 bases, 14 bases remained unmatched. The CDR3 sequence: CASTKRTSGTYSSTDTQYF. As DNA, the CDR3 is TGCGCCAGCACCAAAAGGACTAGCGGGACCTATTCTAGCACAGATACGCAGTATTTT. Full variable domain (rest looked up from reference TRBV5-1 and TRBJ2-3): KAGVTQTPRYLIKTRGQQVTLSCSPISGHRSVSWYQQTPGQGLQFLFEYFSETQRNKGNFPGRFSGRQFSNSRSEMNVSTLELGDSALYLCASTKRTSGTYSSTDTQYFGPGTRLTVL.

The chain couples TRBV7-9 to TRBJ2-2; tentatively, D is TRBD2 (7 bases). CDR1 and CDR2 from the germline V gene are SEHNR and FQNEAQ (reference sequence). The CDR3 is made up of 15 amino acids. Trimming took 5 bases from V and 8 from J, leaving 18 bases between them. The CDR3 DNA reads TGTGCCAGCAGCCCGCGGGGGCCTACGGGTGGGGAGCTGTTTTTT. Its protein is CASSPRGPTGGELFF.

This chain joins TRBV9 and TRBJ2-6, with D uncertain. V lost 3 bases and J lost 0, with 22 bases in between. Germline V gene sequence: CDR1 SGDLS, CDR2 YYNGEE. There are 20 residues in the CDR3. This CDR3 reads CASSGPGLYDTLSGANVLTF. The DNA of the CDR3 is TGTGCCAGCAGCGGGCCCGGCCTGTATGACACTCTCTCTGGGGCCAACGTCCTGACTTTC.

The V and J genes are TRBV15 and TRBJ2-7, with D possibly called TRBD1 or TRBD2 (6 bases each). With 6 bases removed from V and 1 base from J, the gap between germline ends came to 13 bases. The CDR3 consists of 14 residues. CDR1 is LNHNV, CDR2 YYDKDF, per germline (reference sequence). Here the CDR3 reads CATRATGRSYEQYV. Written as DNA, the CDR3 is TGTGCCACCAGGGCTACAGGGAGGTCCTACGAGCAGTACGTC.

The chain links TRBV19 to TRBJ1-1; weak D call: TRBD1 (5 bases). Germline lookup yields CDR1 LNHDA and CDR2 SQIVND (reference sequence). The CDR3 has 14 residues. The ends were cut back, 3 bases at V and 1 base at J, with 9 bases in the middle. The CDR3: CASSMEGRNTEAFF. Written as DNA, the CDR3 is TGTGCCAGTAGTATGGAGGGGAGGAACACTGAAGCTTTCTTT. The complete variable domain, with remaining parts taken from reference TRBV19 and TRBJ1-1, reads DGGITQSPKYLFRKEGQNVTLSCEQNLNHDAMYWYRQDPGQGLRLIYYSQIVNDFQKGDIAEGYSVSREKKESFPLTVTSAQKNPTAFYLCASSMEGRNTEAFFGQGTRLTVV.

The gene calls are TRBV27 and TRBJ1-5; 7 bases agree with TRBD1. Germline values: CDR1 MNHEY, CDR2 SMNVEV (reference sequence). The CDR3 has 15 residues. The V segment lost 6 bases and the J segment 5 bases; nucleotides outside the gene matches: 10. The CDR3 DNA reads as TGTGCCAGCAGCCGAGAGGGACAGTCCCATCAGCCCCAGCATTTT. It translates to CASSREGQSHQPQHF.

The chain joins TRBV4-1 to TRBJ1-5; D is unclear. Trimming left V 0 bases short and J 5 bases short, with 11 bases between. This CDR3 spans 15 amino acids. Germline CDR1 and CDR2: MGHRA and YSYEKL. The CDR3, as DNA: TGCGCCAGCAGCCAAGATTGGTCGGTATATCAGCCCCAGCATTTT. Protein: CASSQDWSVYQPQHF.

The chain recombines TRBV19 with TRBJ2-1; 14 nucleotides match TRBD2. There are 13 residues in the CDR3. Germline lookup yields CDR1 LNHDA and CDR2 SQIVND (reference sequence). V gave up 10 bases and J gave up 10 bases; unmatched junction bases: 6. The CDR3 nucleotides read TGTGCCACCCAGGGACTAGCGGGGGTCGAGCAGTTCTTC. This gives the protein CATQGLAGVEQFF. The full variable domain, completed using reference TRBV19 and TRBJ2-1, is DGGITQSPKYLFRKEGQNVTLSCEQNLNHDAMYWYRQDPGQGLRLIYYSQIVNDFQKGDIAEGYSVSREKKESFPLTVTSAQKNPTAFYLCATQGLAGVEQFFGPGTRLTVL.

The genes are TRBV23-1 and TRBJ1-1; D gene ambiguous. TRBV23-1 is treated as an ORF (open reading frame) with a function not yet certain. This CDR3 has 13 amino acids. Trimming left V 0 bases short and J 4 bases short, with 6 bases between. CDR3 amino acids: CASSQSRSTEAFF. In DNA, the CDR3 is TGCGCCAGCAGTCAATCGCGGAGCACTGAAGCTTTCTTT.

The rearrangement uses TRBV19 and TRBJ1-4; D possibly corresponds to TRBD1 (6 bases). Trimming removed 7 bases from V and 10 bases from J, with 13 bases in between. The CDR3 is 12 amino acids. Per germline, CDR1 LNHDA and CDR2 SQIVND (reference sequence). CDR3 sequence: CASNGGAGKLFF. The CDR3 DNA reads TGTGCCAGTAATGGGGGCGCGGGAAAACTGTTTTTT.

The chain carries TRBV5-4 and TRBJ1-2; TRBD1 is a possible D gene (6 bases). The CDR3 runs 14 residues. Trimming cost V 4 bases and J 1 base, with 11 bases left between them. CDR1 is SGHNT and CDR2 is YYREEE in the germline V gene (reference sequence). The CDR3 loop reads CASSPGTINYGYTF. CDR3 sequence (DNA): TGTGCCAGCAGCCCCGGGACAATTAACTATGGCTACACCTTC.

The chain uses TRBV2 and TRBJ2-7; no clear D gene. The V gene's germline CDR1 is SNHLY and CDR2 FYNNEI. The CDR3 runs 14 residues. Trimming took 5 bases from V and 7 from J, leaving 18 bases between them. Here the CDR3 DNA reads TGTGCCAGCAGTAAACAGCTCGGGTCCTGGGAGCAGTACGTC. It codes for CASSKQLGSWEQYV.

This chain uses TRBV21-1 with TRBJ2-3; the table's D call TRBD2 went unverified against the DNA. TRBV21-1 is shown as a pseudogene. The CDR3 extends over 13 amino acids. This chain's CDR3 is CAIRGHQRNTQYF. The CDR3 nucleotides are TGTGCCATCAGGGGTCACCAGCGGAATACGCAGTATTTT.

The chain couples TRBV28 to TRBJ2-7; TRBD1 might be the D (6 bases). Germline V CDR1 and CDR2: MDHEN, SYDVKM. This CDR3 contains 11 residues. Trimming took 7 bases from V and 3 from J, leaving 7 bases between them. The DNA of the CDR3 is TGTGCCAGCACCAGGGGCTACGAGCAGTACGTC. Its protein product is CASTRGYEQYV.

The gene calls are TRBV11-2 and TRBJ2-1; the D call may be TRBD1 or TRBD2 (5 bases each). This CDR3 has 13 residues. The germline V and J ends were trimmed by 3 bases and 10 bases, with 13 bases remaining between them. CDR1 and CDR2 (germline): SGHAT, FQNNGV. The CDR3 spells CASSFGGWGEQFF. The CDR3 DNA reads as TGTGCCAGCAGCTTTGGGGGATGGGGGGAGCAGTTCTTC.

The chain combines TRBV10-3 with TRBJ2-1; 11 nucleotides align to TRBD2. From germline, CDR1 is ENHRY and CDR2 SYGVKD. CDR3 size: 17 residues. Unmatched junction bases numbered 2, after V lost 0 bases and J lost 1 base. CDR3 residues: CAISESTSGVSYNEQFF. CDR3 bases: TGTGCCATCAGTGAGTCGACTAGCGGGGTGTCCTACAATGAGCAGTTCTTC.

This sequence joins TRBV27 and TRBJ1-1, with unresolved D. The CDR3 spans 14 residues. V lost 0 bases, J lost 1 base, and 6 bases lay in between. Germline CDR1 and CDR2: MNHEY and SMNVEV (reference sequence). DNA of the CDR3: TGTGCCAGCAGTTTATCGCGCGGGAACACTGAAGCTTTCTTT. Translating it yields CASSLSRGNTEAFF.

The chain joins TRBV5-6 to TRBJ2-6; 9 positions agree with TRBD1. J was trimmed by 0 bases and V by 2 bases; bases with no gene match: 3. The CDR3 length is 17 residues. Germline loops: CDR1 SGHDT, CDR2 YYEEEE. CDR3 nucleotide sequence: TGTGCCAGCAGCTTACAGGGGGCCCTCTCTGGGGCCAACGTCCTGACTTTC. Residues: CASSLQGALSGANVLTF. The variable domain in full, with the rest retrieved from reference TRBV5-6 and TRBJ2-6, is DAGVTQSPTHLIKTRGQQVTLRCSPKSGHDTVSWYQQALGQGPQFIFQYYEEEERQRGNFPDRFSGHQFPNYSSELNVNALLLGDSALYLCASSLQGALSGANVLTFGAGSRLTVL.

The chain uses TRBV2 and TRBJ1-6; 7 nucleotides align to TRBD1. The germline V gene has CDR1 SNHLY and CDR2 FYNNEI. Unmatched junction bases numbered 6, after V lost 5 bases and J lost 8 bases. The CDR3 is made up of 14 amino acids. This CDR3 is CASSPGQRYSPLHF. The CDR3 DNA reads TGTGCCAGCAGTCCGGGACAGAGATATTCACCCCTCCACTTT.

The chain links TRBV11-2 to TRBJ1-1; no clear D gene. Germline CDR1 and CDR2: SGHAT and FQNNGV. Between the trimmed V and J ends, which lost 3 bases and 3 bases, there was a span of 17 bases. This CDR3 region has 16 residues. The CDR3 DNA reads as TGTGCCAGCAGCTTCCAAGGACGAGGCGGGGACACTGAAGCTTTCTTT. This translates into CASSFQGRGGDTEAFF.

V usage is TRBV9 and J usage is TRBJ2-7, with D perhaps matching TRBD2 (7 bases). Germline V gives CDR1 SGDLS, CDR2 YYNGEE. The V and J ends lost 0 bases and 2 bases respectively, with 9 bases between them. The CDR3 is 14 residues long. The CDR3 region has the DNA TGTGCCAGCAGCGTAGGAGGGGGGGCCTACGAGCAGTACTTC. This encodes CASSVGGGAYEQYF.

The chain combines TRBV5-4 with TRBJ2-7; possible D gene TRBD1, 6 bases. Germline CDR1 reads SGHNT; CDR2 reads YYREEE (reference sequence). V gave up 4 bases and J gave up 5 bases, with 13 bases separating them. The CDR3 loop spans 13 amino acids. In DNA form, the CDR3 reads TGTGCCAGCAGCATAACAGGGTCAGACGAGCAGTACGTC. It yields the protein CASSITGSDEQYV.

The J gene is TRBJ2-1, the V gene TRBV7-9, with D maybe TRBD1 (6 bases). V was trimmed by 4 bases and J by 2 bases, leaving 15 bases between them. Germline V gene lookup returns CDR1 SEHNR and CDR2 FQNEAQ (reference sequence). This CDR3 comprises 16 residues. CDR3 in amino acids: CASSSPVAGAYNEQFF. CDR3 in DNA: TGTGCCAGCAGCTCCCCCGTGGCAGGGGCCTACAATGAGCAGTTCTTC.

CDR3 DNA: TGTGCCAGCAGCTCGCCGGACAGCCCGGGGGGCTACACCTTC. It translates to CASSSPDSPGGYTF. The J gene is TRBJ1-2, the V gene TRBV11-3; D might be TRBD1 (6 bases). The V gene lost 4 bases and the J gene lost 8 bases, with 17 bases spanning the gap. In germline, CDR1 is SGHNT, CDR2 YENEEA. This CDR3 has 14 amino acids. Full variable domain (missing parts from reference TRBV11-3 and TRBJ1-2): EAGVVQSPRYKIIEKKQPVAFWCNPISGHNTLYWYLQNLGQGPELLIRYENEEAVDDSQLPKDRFSAERLKGVDSTLKIQPAELGDSAVYLCASSSPDSPGGYTFGSGTRLTVV.

This clone is a singleton in its sample. V is TRBV7-6 and J is TRBJ2-1; 12 nucleotides line up with TRBD1. The V segment lost 5 bases and the J segment 8 bases; nucleotides outside the gene matches: 7. Per germline, CDR1 SGHVS and CDR2 FNYEAQ. CDR3 length: 15 amino acids. The CDR3 nucleotides are TGTGCCAGCAGCACCGGGACAGGGGGCTTCTATGAGCAGTTCTTC. Translation gives CASSTGTGGFYEQFF.

The rearrangement joins TRBV11-3 to TRBJ2-2, with unresolved D. Trimming left V 1 base short and J 7 bases short, with 7 bases between. The CDR3 is 13 residues long. Germline CDR1 is SGHNT and CDR2 is YENEEA. The CDR3 region is CASSLGRNGELFF. In DNA, the CDR3 is TGTGCCAGCAGCTTAGGGCGTAACGGGGAGCTGTTTTTT. Drawing the rest from reference TRBV11-3 and TRBJ2-2, the complete variable domain is EAGVVQSPRYKIIEKKQPVAFWCNPISGHNTLYWYLQNLGQGPELLIRYENEEAVDDSQLPKDRFSAERLKGVDSTLKIQPAELGDSAVYLCASSLGRNGELFFGEGSRLTVL.